Below are 6 T cell receptor beta chains sequenced from a single sample in a study of long-term antiretroviral therapy in people with HIV. Assay version v3.0 of immunoSEQ was used, and it was run at survey level. The repertoire was sequenced with immunoSEQ multiplex PCR; TCRdb's copy has only in-frame clones and lacks some. Among around 28,000 clones listed, around 84% were seen once. This material consisted of unsorted PBMCs, taken 0.8 years after starting antiretroviral therapy. These receptors all stem from a woman in her 30s with HIV.

In its sample, this clone was seen once. This chain links TRBV7-6 with TRBJ1-2, with D maybe TRBD1 (6 bases). The germline CDR1 and CDR2 sequences are SGHVS and FNYEAQ. V lost 5 bases to trimming and J lost 3 bases, with 13 bases between them. This CDR3 is 14 amino acids long. The CDR3 spells CASSPTGWDYGYTF. For the CDR3, the DNA is TGTGCCAGCAGCCCCACAGGGTGGGACTATGGCTACACCTTC.

The chain links TRBV14 to TRBJ1-2; 10 bases agree with TRBD1. The CDR3 is made up of 17 amino acids. Trimming took 4 bases from V and 3 from J; bases not matched to a gene: 11. Germline V lookup: CDR1 SGHDN, CDR2 FVKESK. CDR3 in amino acids: CASSPWTGGNKHYGYTF. The CDR3 region has the DNA TGTGCCAGCAGCCCCTGGACAGGGGGGAATAAACACTATGGCTACACCTTC.

The V and J genes are TRBV27 and TRBJ1-2, with D unclear. The CDR3 extends over 13 amino acids. The germline V gene encodes CDR1 MNHEY and CDR2 SMNVEV (reference sequence). The V and J ends lost 9 bases and 8 bases respectively, with 19 bases between them. The CDR3 DNA reads TGTGCCAGTTATACCGGAGGAGGTTCGGGCTACACCTTC. This gives the protein CASYTGGGSGYTF.

The CDR3 DNA is TGCGCCAGCAGCTTGAAAAGGGGACTAGCGGGGGCGGACACAGATACGCAGTATTTT. This codes for CASSLKRGLAGADTDTQYF. V gene TRBV5-1 combines with J gene TRBJ2-3; 14 nucleotides line up with TRBD2. The junction had 9 bases not matched to a gene; V was cut back by 1 base and J by 2 bases. This CDR3 comprises 19 residues. In germline, CDR1 is SGHRS, CDR2 YFSETQ. Supplemented by reference TRBV5-1 and TRBJ2-3, the full variable domain reads KAGVTQTPRYLIKTRGQQVTLSCSPISGHRSVSWYQQTPGQGLQFLFEYFSETQRNKGNFPGRFSGRQFSNSRSEMNVSTLELGDSALYLCASSLKRGLAGADTDTQYFGPGTRLTVL.

The rearrangement uses TRBV11-1 and TRBJ2-3, with TRBD1 as a possible D gene (6 bases). Germline V CDR1 and CDR2: SGHAT, FQDESV (reference sequence). The CDR3 extends over 16 amino acids. Trimming left V 4 bases short and J 0 bases short, with 14 bases between. The CDR3 here is CASSSTTGTSTDTQYF. CDR3 bases: TGTGCCAGCAGCTCCACTACCGGGACAAGCACAGATACGCAGTATTTT.

The J gene is TRBJ1-2, the V gene TRBV9, with D uncertain. In germline, CDR1 is SGDLS, CDR2 YYNGEE. CDR3 length: 15 residues. V was shortened by 1 base and J by 2 bases, with 12 bases between the two germline ends. CDR3 sequence reads: CASSVSPNPNYGYTF. CDR3 in DNA: TGTGCCAGCAGCGTAAGTCCTAACCCGAACTATGGCTACACCTTC.